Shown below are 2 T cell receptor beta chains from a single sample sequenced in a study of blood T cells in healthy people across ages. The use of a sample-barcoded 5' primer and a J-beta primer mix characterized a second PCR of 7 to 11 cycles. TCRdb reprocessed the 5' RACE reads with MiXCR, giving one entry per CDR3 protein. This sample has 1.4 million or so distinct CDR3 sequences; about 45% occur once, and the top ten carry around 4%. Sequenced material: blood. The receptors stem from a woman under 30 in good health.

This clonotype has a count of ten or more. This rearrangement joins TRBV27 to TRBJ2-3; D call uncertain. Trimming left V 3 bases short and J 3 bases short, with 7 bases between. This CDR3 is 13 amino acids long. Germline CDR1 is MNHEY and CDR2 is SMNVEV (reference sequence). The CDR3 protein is CASSFVGTDTQYF. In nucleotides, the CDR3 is TGTGCCAGCAGTTTTGTAGGGACAGATACGCAGTATTTT.

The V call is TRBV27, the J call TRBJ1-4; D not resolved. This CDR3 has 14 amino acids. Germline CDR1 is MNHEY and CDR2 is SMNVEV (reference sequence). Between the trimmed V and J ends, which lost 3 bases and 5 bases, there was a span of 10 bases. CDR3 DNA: TGTGCCAGCAGTTTGATTGGGAGAAATGAAAAACTGTTTTTT. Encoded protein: CASSLIGRNEKLFF. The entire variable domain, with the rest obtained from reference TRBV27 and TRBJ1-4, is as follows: EAQVTQNPRYLITVTGKKLTVTCSQNMNHEYMSWYRQDPGLGLRQIYYSMNVEVTDKGDVPEGYKVSRKEKRNFPLILESPSPNQTSLYFCASSLIGRNEKLFFGSGTQLSVL.